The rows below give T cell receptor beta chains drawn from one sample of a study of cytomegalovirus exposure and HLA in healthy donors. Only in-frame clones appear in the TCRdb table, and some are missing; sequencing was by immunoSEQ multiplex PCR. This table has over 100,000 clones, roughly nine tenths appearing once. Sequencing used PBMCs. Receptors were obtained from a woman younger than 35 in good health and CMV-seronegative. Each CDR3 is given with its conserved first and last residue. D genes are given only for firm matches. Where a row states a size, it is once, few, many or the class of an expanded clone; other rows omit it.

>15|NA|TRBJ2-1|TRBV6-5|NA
TGTGCCAGCAGTTACGGGGCCGCGCCCTACAATGAGCAGTTCTTC
CASSYGAAPYNEQFF
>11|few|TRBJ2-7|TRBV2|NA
TGTGCCAGCACGCGGGTTTACGAGCAGTACTTC
CASTRVYEQYF
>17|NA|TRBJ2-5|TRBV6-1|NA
TGTGCCAGCAGTGAAGCTTCGTGGACACCTGACCAAGAGACCCAGTACTTC
CASSEASWTPDQETQYF
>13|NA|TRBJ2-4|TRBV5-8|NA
TGTGCCAGCAGCAAGGGACATCTAGACATTCAGTACTTC
CASSKGHLDIQYF
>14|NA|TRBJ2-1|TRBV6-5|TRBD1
TGTGCCAGCAGTTATGCTGGACAGGGAAATGAGCAGTTCTTC
CASSYAGQGNEQFF
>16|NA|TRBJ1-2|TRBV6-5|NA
TGTGCCAGCAGTTTCCCAAGTAGACAGAGAACCGTAGGCTACACCTTC
CASSFPSRQRTVGYTF
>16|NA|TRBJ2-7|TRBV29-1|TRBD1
TGCAGCGTTCGAACCGGGACAGGGGTTCGTCCTTACGAGCAGTACTTC
CSVRTGTGVRPYEQYF
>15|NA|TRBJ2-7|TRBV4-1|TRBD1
TGCGCCAGCAGCCAAGAAGGGACAGGGACGTACGAGCAGTACTTC
CASSQEGTGTYEQYF
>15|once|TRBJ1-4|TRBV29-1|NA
TGCAGCGTTGAGAGGCTTTCGGGAGGGAATGAAAAACTGTTTTTT
CSVERLSGGNEKLFF
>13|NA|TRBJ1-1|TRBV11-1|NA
TGTGCCAGCAGCTTAGCGGGCGGGATAGAAGCTTTCTTT
CASSLAGGIEAFF
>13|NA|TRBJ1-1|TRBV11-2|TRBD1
TGTGCCAGCAGCTTAGTCCAGGGGGCTCGGGCTTTCTTT
CASSLVQGARAFF